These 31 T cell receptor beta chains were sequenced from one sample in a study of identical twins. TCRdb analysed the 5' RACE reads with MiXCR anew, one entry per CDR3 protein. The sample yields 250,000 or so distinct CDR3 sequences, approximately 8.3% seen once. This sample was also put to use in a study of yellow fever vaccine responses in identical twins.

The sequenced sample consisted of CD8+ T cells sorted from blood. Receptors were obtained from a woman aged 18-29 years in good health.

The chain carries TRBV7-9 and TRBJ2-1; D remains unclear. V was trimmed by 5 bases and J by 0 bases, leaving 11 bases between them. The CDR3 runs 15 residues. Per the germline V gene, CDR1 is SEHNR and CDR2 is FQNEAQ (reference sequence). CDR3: CASSPWTASYNEQFF. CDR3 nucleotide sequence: TGTGCCAGCAGCCCGTGGACGGCCTCCTACAATGAGCAGTTCTTC.

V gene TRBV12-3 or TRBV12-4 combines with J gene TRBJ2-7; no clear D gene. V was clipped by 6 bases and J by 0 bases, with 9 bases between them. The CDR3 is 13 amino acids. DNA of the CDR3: TGTGCCAGCAGAGGCAGCAGCTCCTACGAGCAGTACTTC. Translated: CASRGSSSYEQYF.

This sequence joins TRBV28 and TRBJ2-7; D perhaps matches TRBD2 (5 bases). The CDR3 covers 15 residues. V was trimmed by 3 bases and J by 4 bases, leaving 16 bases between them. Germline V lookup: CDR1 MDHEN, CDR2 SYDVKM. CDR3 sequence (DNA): TGTGCCAGCAGTTTCCCTCCAGGTCGGGGATACGAGCAGTACTTC. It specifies CASSFPPGRGYEQYF.

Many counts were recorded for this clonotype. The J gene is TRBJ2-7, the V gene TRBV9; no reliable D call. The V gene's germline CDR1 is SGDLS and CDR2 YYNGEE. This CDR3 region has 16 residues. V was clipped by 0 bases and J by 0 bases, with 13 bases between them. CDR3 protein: CASSVAGVNPSYEQYF. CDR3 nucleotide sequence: TGTGCCAGCAGCGTAGCTGGGGTCAACCCCTCCTACGAGCAGTACTTC.

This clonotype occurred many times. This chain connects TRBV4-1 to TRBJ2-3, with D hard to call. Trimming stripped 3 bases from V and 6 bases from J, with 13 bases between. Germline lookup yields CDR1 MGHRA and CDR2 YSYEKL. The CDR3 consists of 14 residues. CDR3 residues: CASSQADRSDTQYF. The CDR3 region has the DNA TGCGCCAGCAGCCAGGCTGACCGATCCGATACGCAGTATTTT.

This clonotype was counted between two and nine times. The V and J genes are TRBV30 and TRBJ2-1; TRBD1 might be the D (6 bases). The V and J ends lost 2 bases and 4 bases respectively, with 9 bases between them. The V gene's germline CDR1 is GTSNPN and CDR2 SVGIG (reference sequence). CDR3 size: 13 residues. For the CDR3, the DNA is TGTGCCTGGAGTAGTACAGGGTACAATGAGCAGTTCTTC. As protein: CAWSSTGYNEQFF.

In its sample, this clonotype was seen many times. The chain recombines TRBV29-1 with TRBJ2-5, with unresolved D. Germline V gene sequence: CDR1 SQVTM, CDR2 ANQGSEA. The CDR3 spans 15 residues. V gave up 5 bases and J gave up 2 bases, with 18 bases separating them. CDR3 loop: CSVRPQAFPQETQYF. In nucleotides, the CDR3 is TGCAGCGTTCGGCCCCAGGCGTTCCCTCAAGAGACCCAGTACTTC.

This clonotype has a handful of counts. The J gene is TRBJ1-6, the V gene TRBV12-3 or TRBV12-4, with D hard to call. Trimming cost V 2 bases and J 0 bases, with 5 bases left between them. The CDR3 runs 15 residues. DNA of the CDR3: TGTGCCAGCAGTTTATCGAGCTCCTATAATTCACCCCTCCACTTT. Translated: CASSLSSSYNSPLHF.

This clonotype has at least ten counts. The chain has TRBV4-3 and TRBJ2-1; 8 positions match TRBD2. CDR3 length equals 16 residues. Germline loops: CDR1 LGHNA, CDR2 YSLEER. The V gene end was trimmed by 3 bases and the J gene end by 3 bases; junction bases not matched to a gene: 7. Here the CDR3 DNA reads TGCGCCAGCAGCCAGGTTAGCGGGACCCTCTACAATGAGCAGTTCTTC. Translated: CASSQVSGTLYNEQFF.

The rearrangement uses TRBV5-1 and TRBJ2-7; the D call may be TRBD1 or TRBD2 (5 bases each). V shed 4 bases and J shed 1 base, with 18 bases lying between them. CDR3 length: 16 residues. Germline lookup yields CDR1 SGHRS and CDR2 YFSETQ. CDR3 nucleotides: TGCGCCAGCAGCCCATTTTCCGGGACGCCATCCTACGAGCAGTACTTC. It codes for CASSPFSGTPSYEQYF.

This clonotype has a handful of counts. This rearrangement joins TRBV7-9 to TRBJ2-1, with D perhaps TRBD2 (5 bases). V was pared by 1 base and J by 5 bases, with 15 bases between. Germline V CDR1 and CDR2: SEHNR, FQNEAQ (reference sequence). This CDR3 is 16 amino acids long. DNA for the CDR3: TGTGCCAGCAGCTTAGTATCCCTTGGACTGGACAATGAGCAGTTCTTC. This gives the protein CASSLVSLGLDNEQFF.

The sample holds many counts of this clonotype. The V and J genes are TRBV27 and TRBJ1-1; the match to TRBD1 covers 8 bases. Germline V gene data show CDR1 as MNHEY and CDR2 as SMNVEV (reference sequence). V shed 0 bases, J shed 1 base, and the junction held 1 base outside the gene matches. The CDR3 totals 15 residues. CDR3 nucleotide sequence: TGTGCCAGCAGTTTATCAGGGACAGGGAACACTGAAGCTTTCTTT. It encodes CASSLSGTGNTEAFF.

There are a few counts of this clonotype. The CDR3 sequence: CASSEGYNSPLHF. CDR3 nucleotide sequence: TGTGCCAGCAGCGAGGGCTATAATTCACCCCTCCACTTT. J is TRBJ1-6 and V is TRBV3-1; D ambiguous. The ends were cut back, 5 bases at V and 3 bases at J, with 5 bases in the middle. CDR1 and CDR2 from the germline V gene are LGHDT and YNNKEL (reference sequence). The CDR3 has 13 residues.

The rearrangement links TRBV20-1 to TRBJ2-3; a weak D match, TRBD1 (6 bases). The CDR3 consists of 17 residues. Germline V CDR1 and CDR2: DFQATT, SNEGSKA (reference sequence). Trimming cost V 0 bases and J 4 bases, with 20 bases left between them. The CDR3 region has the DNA TGCAGTGCTAGAGATCGGCAGGGGCTGCCGGGCGCAGATACGCAGTATTTT. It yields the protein CSARDRQGLPGADTQYF.

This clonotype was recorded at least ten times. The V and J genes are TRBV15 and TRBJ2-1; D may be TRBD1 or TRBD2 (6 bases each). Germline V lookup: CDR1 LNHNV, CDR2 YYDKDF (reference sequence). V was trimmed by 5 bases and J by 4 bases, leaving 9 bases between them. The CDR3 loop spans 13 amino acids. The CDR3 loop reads CATSRGLYNEQFF. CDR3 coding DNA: TGTGCCACCAGCCGGGGGCTGTACAATGAGCAGTTCTTC.

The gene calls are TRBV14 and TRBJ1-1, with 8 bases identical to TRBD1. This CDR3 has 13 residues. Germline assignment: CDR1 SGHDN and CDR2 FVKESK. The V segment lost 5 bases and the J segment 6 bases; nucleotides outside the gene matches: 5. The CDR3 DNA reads TGTGCCAGCAGCTTCAGGGGGCGAGCTGAAGCTTTCTTT. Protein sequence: CASSFRGRAEAFF.

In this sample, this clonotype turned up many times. In nucleotides, the CDR3 is TGTGCCAGCAGCTCTACAGGGATCCAAGAGACCCAGTACTTC. Translated: CASSSTGIQETQYF. The V call is TRBV5-5, the J call TRBJ2-5; a weak D match, TRBD1 (6 bases). Per germline, CDR1 SGHKS and CDR2 YYEKEE (reference sequence). The V gene lost 3 bases and the J gene lost 1 base, with 10 bases spanning the gap. The CDR3 runs to 14 residues.

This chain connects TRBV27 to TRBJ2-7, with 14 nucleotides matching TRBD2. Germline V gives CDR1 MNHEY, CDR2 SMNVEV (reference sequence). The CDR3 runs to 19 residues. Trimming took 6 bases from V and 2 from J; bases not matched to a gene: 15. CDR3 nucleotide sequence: TGTGCCAGCAGCCCAGAGACTAGCGGGGGGGCCTTCTCCCCCTACGAGCAGTACTTC. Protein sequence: CASSPETSGGAFSPYEQYF.

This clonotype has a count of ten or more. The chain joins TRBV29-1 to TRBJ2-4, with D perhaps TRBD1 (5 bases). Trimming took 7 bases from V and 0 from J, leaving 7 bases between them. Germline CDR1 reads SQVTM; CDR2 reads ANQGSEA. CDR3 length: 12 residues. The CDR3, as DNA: TGCAGCGCCAGGGAAGCCAAAAACATTCAGTACTTC. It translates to CSAREAKNIQYF.

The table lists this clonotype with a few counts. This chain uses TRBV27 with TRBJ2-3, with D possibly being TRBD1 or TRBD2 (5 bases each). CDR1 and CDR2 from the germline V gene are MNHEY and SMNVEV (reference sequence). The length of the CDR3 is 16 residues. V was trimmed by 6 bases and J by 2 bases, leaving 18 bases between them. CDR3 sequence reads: CASSVLGVVITDTQYF. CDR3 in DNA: TGTGCCAGCAGCGTCCTGGGGGTGGTAATCACAGATACGCAGTATTTT.

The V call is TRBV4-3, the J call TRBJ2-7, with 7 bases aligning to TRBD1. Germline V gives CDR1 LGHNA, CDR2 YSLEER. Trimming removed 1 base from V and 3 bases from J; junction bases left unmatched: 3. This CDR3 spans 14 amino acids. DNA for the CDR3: TGCGCCAGCAGCCAAGCCAGGGGGAGCTACGAGCAGTACTTC. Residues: CASSQARGSYEQYF.

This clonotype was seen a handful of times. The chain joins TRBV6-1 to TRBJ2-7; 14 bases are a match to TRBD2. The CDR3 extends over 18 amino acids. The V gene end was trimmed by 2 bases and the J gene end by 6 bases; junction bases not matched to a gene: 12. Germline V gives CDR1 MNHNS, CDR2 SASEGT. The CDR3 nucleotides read TGTGCCAGCAGTGAATTGCCCGGACTAGCGGGAGGTAAGGGCGAGCAGTACTTC. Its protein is CASSELPGLAGGKGEQYF.

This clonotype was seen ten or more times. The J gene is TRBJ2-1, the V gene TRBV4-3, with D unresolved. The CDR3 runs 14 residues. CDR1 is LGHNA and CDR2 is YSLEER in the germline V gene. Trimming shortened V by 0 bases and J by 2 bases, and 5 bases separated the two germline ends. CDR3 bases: TGCGCCAGCAGCCAAGAAATCGCCTACAATGAGCAGTTCTTC. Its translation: CASSQEIAYNEQFF.

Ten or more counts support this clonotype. CDR3 region: CASSFASGNEQYF. The CDR3 nucleotides read TGTGCCAGCAGCTTTGCTAGCGGGAACGAGCAGTACTTC. This chain connects TRBV7-2 to TRBJ2-7; 9 nucleotides agree with TRBD2. Germline-derived CDR1 and CDR2 are SGHTA and FQGNSA. With V trimmed by 3 bases and J by 5 bases, 2 bases remained unmatched. The CDR3 runs 13 residues.

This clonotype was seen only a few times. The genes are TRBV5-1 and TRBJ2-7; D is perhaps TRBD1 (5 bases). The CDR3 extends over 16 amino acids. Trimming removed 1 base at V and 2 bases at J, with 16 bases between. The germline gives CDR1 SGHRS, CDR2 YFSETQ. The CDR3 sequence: CASSLPETGIPYEQYF. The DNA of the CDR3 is TGCGCCAGCAGCTTGCCAGAAACAGGAATTCCCTACGAGCAGTACTTC.

DNA of the CDR3: TGTGCCAGCAGCTTGGACGGACTTCAAATAGTCTACGAGCAGTACTTC. Protein: CASSLDGLQIVYEQYF. The chain combines TRBV5-6 with TRBJ2-7, with a weak D call TRBD2 (5 bases). Germline CDR1 reads SGHDT; CDR2 reads YYEEEE. The CDR3 spans 16 residues. V shed 0 bases and J shed 3 bases, with 16 bases lying between them.

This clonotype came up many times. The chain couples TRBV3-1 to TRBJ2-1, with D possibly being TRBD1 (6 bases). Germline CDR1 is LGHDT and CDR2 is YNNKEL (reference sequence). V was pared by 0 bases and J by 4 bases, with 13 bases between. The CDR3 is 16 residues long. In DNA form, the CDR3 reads TGTGCCAGCAGCCAAGAACCGGGACACTCATACAATGAGCAGTTCTTC. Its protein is CASSQEPGHSYNEQFF.

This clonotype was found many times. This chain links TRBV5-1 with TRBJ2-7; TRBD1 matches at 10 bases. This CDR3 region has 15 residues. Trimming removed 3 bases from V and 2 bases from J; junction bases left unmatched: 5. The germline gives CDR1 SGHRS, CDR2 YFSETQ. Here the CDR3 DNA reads TGCGCCAGCAGCTCCGGGACAGGGGTACCCTACGAGCAGTACTTC. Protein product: CASSSGTGVPYEQYF.

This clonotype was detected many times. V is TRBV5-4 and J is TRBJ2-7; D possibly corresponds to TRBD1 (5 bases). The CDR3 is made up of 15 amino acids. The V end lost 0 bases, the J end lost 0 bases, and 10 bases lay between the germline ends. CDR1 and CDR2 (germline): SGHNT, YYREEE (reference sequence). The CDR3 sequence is CASSLDAGLSYEQYF. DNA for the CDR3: TGTGCCAGCAGCTTGGACGCAGGGCTCTCCTACGAGCAGTACTTC. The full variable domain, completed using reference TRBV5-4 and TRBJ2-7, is ETGVTQSPTHLIKTRGQQVTLRCSSQSGHNTVSWYQQALGQGPQFIFQYYREEENGRGNFPPRFSGLQFPNYSSELNVNALELDDSALYLCASSLDAGLSYEQYFGPGTRLTVT.

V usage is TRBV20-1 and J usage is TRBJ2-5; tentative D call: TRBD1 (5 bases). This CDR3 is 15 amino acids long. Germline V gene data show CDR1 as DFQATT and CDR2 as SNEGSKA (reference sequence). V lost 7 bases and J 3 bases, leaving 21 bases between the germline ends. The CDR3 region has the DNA TGCAGTGAAAGGGGCAGAGATCCCCCAGAAGAGACCCAGTACTTC. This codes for CSERGRDPPEETQYF.

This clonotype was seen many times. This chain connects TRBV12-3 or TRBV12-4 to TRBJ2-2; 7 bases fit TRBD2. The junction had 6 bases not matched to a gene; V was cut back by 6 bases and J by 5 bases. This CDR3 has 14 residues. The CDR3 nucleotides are TGTGCCAGCAGCTACGGGGGGATTACCGGGGAGCTGTTTTTT. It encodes CASSYGGITGELFF.